The clone carrying this T cell receptor (beta chain) showed up just a few times. The data are from a study of blood T cell repertoires in COVID-19. Measured with immunoSEQ multiplex PCR; TCRdb has only the in-frame clones, and not every one. The table records 130,000 to 150,000 clones, roughly 79% of them present only once. Material for sequencing was peripheral blood. The sequence came from a woman aged 55-75 years with acute or convalescent COVID-19.

The CDR3 is CASSLGLGSNSPLHF. The DNA for the CDR3 is TGTGCCAGCAGCTTAGGATTGGGGAGTAATTCACCCCTCCACTTT. V gene TRBV7-3 combines with J gene TRBJ1-6; D remains unclear. In germline, CDR1 is SGHTA, CDR2 FQGTGA. V gave up 2 bases and J gave up 6 bases, with 11 bases separating them. This CDR3 is 15 amino acids long.